The sequence of this T cell receptor (beta chain) was determined in a study of chemoradiotherapy in HPV16-positive cancers. Looking at the study overall: Candidate HPV-specific T-cell clones and common TCR motifs came from functional assays in a couple of HPV16-positive patients.

Per the germline V gene, CDR1 is SGHKS and CDR2 is YYEKEE (reference sequence). CDR3 length equals 17 residues. V was shortened by 4 bases and J by 1 base, with 17 bases between the two germline ends. Turning to this clone: Its matching antigen is unknown.

Repertoires were generated with immunoSEQ multiplex PCR, while TCRdb's copy carries only in-frame clones and drops some. The table lists approximately 5,400 clones, 85% of them singletons. Findings of the study overall: Non-HPV-specific T cells did not expand in tumors during treatment, whereas candidate HPV-specific clones and E7-related motifs did.

The chain combines TRBV5-5 with TRBJ1-4, with a weak D call TRBD1 (6 bases). The clonotype comes from a human donor with HPV-associated anogenital cancer. Sequenced material: tumor tissue, taken from a patient who underwent chemoradiotherapy. The CDR3 sequence is CASSQTPLTGTNEKLFF. CDR3 DNA: TGTGCCAGCAGCCAGACACCCCTGACAGGAACTAATGAAAAACTGTTTTTT.